Each of the 18 T cell receptor beta chains below was sequenced from the same sample in a study of T cells after yellow fever vaccination (dated by TCRdb to about 2019). To prepare the library, 5' RACE was applied. The data were produced on an Illumina NovaSeq 6000. TCRdb reran the public reads through fastp at Q25 and MiXCR, keeping productive beta chains. Rows merge per CDR3 protein into single entries with the most common DNA and genes. A total of some 320,000 distinct CDR3 sequences appear in this sample, 4.1% of them only once. The top ten constitute about 22% of the sample. The sample's treatment or condition, from its label and the paper: live attenuated yellow fever vaccine strain. The sample here was PBMCs, taken 5 days after the yellow fever booster vaccination. These receptors were taken from a young man who received the YFV17D yellow fever vaccine.

This clonotype was observed a few times. The gene calls are TRBV5-1 and TRBJ2-1, with D maybe TRBD1 (5 bases). Germline CDR1 SGHRS, CDR2 YFSETQ. The CDR3 consists of 15 residues. V was trimmed by 0 bases and J by 2 bases, leaving 9 bases between them. CDR3 amino acids: CASSLEGLAYNEQFF. The DNA for the CDR3 is TGCGCCAGCAGCTTGGAGGGGTTGGCCTACAATGAGCAGTTCTTC.

This clonotype showed up just a few times. The rearrangement uses TRBV6-5 and TRBJ2-5; the D is unclear. V gave up 6 bases and J gave up 4 bases, with 15 bases separating them. The CDR3 contains 14 residues. CDR1 MNHEY and CDR2 SVGAGI come from the germline V gene. The CDR3 reads CASRDWGSRETQYF. The CDR3 DNA is TGTGCCAGCAGGGATTGGGGTTCTCGAGAGACCCAGTACTTC.

The chain carries TRBV5-4 and TRBJ1-4; D gene uncertain. In germline, CDR1 is SGHNT, CDR2 YYREEE (reference sequence). Trimming took 4 bases from V and 3 from J, leaving 13 bases between them. This CDR3 is 15 amino acids long. For the CDR3, the DNA is TGTGCCAGCAGCCGGAGGGCAGAACCTAATGAAAAACTGTTTTTT. It specifies CASSRRAEPNEKLFF.

This clonotype came up a few times. The rearrangement joins TRBV5-1 to TRBJ1-5; possible D gene TRBD1, 5 bases. There are 16 residues in the CDR3. From germline, CDR1 is SGHRS and CDR2 YFSETQ. Trimming took 7 bases from V and 2 from J, leaving 19 bases between them. In nucleotides, the CDR3 is TGCGCCAGCCGCCCCGGGGGGACGGCAGGCAATCAGCCCCAGCATTTT. This gives the protein CASRPGGTAGNQPQHF.

This clonotype was observed a handful of times. The chain has TRBV10-2 and TRBJ1-4, with a weak D call TRBD1 (5 bases). With 6 bases removed from V and 6 bases from J, the gap between germline ends came to 14 bases. Germline V gene data show CDR1 as WSHSY and CDR2 as SAAADI. The CDR3 runs 14 residues. CDR3 nucleotides: TGCGCCAGCAGAACCCAGGGAGGTGATGAAAAACTGTTTTTT. It is translated as CASRTQGGDEKLFF.

This clonotype showed up many times. This sequence joins TRBV12-3 or TRBV12-4 and TRBJ1-2, with D uncertain. Trimming stripped 3 bases from V and 0 bases from J, with 8 bases between. This CDR3 region has 14 residues. The CDR3: CASSLASANYGYTF. Written as DNA, the CDR3 is TGTGCCAGCAGTTTGGCTTCGGCTAACTATGGCTACACCTTC.

A word on this clonotype: Its ends do not fully match the called genes, so a read error is possible. The CDR3 DNA reads TGTGCCAGTTCACCTAAGCGGAACACCGGGGAGCTGTTTTTT. Translating it yields CASSPKRNTGELFF. The genes are TRBV18 and TRBJ2-2; D call uncertain. This CDR3 is 14 amino acids long. The germline gives CDR1 KGHSH, CDR2 LQKENI.

This clonotype appeared a few times. V gene TRBV20-1 combines with J gene TRBJ2-3; weak D call: TRBD1 (6 bases). CDR1 is DFQATT, CDR2 SNEGSKA, per germline (reference sequence). Between the trimmed V and J ends, which lost 2 bases and 14 bases, there was a span of 23 bases. The length of the CDR3 is 14 residues. The CDR3 sequence is CSARLNRELGFMYF. For the CDR3, the DNA is TGCAGTGCTAGACTAAACAGGGAACTGGGCTTCATGTATTTT.

The chain couples TRBV20-1 to TRBJ2-2; D possibly corresponds to TRBD1 (5 bases). Trimming cost V 6 bases and J 4 bases, with 18 bases left between them. This CDR3 has 15 amino acids. From germline, CDR1 is DFQATT and CDR2 SNEGSKA (reference sequence). CDR3 nucleotides: TGCAGTGCCCCAACTGGACAAGTTAGCACCGGGGAGCTGTTTTTT. Its translation: CSAPTGQVSTGELFF.

This clonotype was picked up a small number of times. The V gene is TRBV24-1, the J gene TRBJ1-2, with no clear D. There are 14 residues in the CDR3. From germline, CDR1 is KGHDR and CDR2 SFDVKD. Trimming pared 0 bases from V and 6 bases from J, leaving 10 bases between. The CDR3 loop is CATSDLGQEDGYTF. The CDR3 region has the DNA TGTGCCACCAGTGATTTGGGGCAGGAGGATGGCTACACCTTC.

The chain couples TRBV5-1 to TRBJ2-3; 10 nucleotides line up with TRBD2. CDR3 length equals 18 residues. Per germline, CDR1 SGHRS and CDR2 YFSETQ. V trimming: 4 bases; J trimming: 0 bases; junction bases outside the gene matches: 11. CDR3 loop: CASSLALLAGQSTDTQYF. As DNA, the CDR3 is TGCGCCAGCAGCCTGGCCCTACTAGCGGGGCAAAGCACAGATACGCAGTATTTT.

This chain joins TRBV5-1 and TRBJ2-1; D possibly corresponds to TRBD2 (5 bases). The ends were cut back, 5 bases at V and 10 bases at J, with 28 bases in the middle. CDR3 size: 17 residues. Germline loops: CDR1 SGHRS, CDR2 YFSETQ. The CDR3 sequence: CASSFRSGAGNQREQFF. CDR3 bases: TGCGCCAGCAGTTTCCGTTCTGGTGCCGGGAACCAGAGAGAGCAGTTCTTC. The complete variable domain, with remaining parts taken from reference TRBV5-1 and TRBJ2-1, reads KAGVTQTPRYLIKTRGQQVTLSCSPISGHRSVSWYQQTPGQGLQFLFEYFSETQRNKGNFPGRFSGRQFSNSRSEMNVSTLELGDSALYLCASSFRSGAGNQREQFFGPGTRLTVL.

This clonotype was seen more than once but under ten times. The rearrangement joins TRBV3-1 to TRBJ2-7, with no clear D. Germline CDR1 LGHDT, CDR2 YNNKEL (reference sequence). The length of the CDR3 is 16 residues. Trimming stripped 0 bases from V and 3 bases from J, with 15 bases between. The CDR3 DNA sequence: TGTGCCAGCAGCCAAGATCTTGGAACTATATACTACGAGCAGTACTTC. Translation gives CASSQDLGTIYYEQYF.

The CDR3 DNA sequence: TGTGCCAGCAGTTCGGGGTCTATTGAAGCTTTCTTT. This gives the protein CASSSGSIEAFF. V gene TRBV12-3 or TRBV12-4 combines with J gene TRBJ1-1; D not certain. There are 12 residues in the CDR3. The ends were cut back, 4 bases at V and 7 bases at J, with 10 bases in the middle.

The chain has TRBV6-5 and TRBJ2-3, with D possibly being TRBD1 or TRBD2 (6 bases each). Trimming pared 5 bases from V and 1 base from J, leaving 13 bases between. Germline loops: CDR1 MNHEY, CDR2 SVGAGI. CDR3 length: 15 amino acids. The CDR3 DNA is TGTGCCAGCAGTACGGAGGGGGTCGGCACAGATACGCAGTATTTT. It translates to CASSTEGVGTDTQYF.

This chain joins TRBV7-2 and TRBJ2-3, with D tentatively TRBD2 (5 bases). Trimming took off 3 bases at V and 10 bases at J, with 23 bases between the two ends. The CDR3 is made up of 16 amino acids. Germline CDR1 reads SGHTA; CDR2 reads FQGNSA. The CDR3 DNA sequence: TGTGCCAGCAGCTTCATAAGCGGAGGAGAGTCAGTCCCGCAGTATTTT. Amino acids: CASSFISGGESVPQYF. Looking up the rest from reference TRBV7-2 and TRBJ2-3 gives the full variable domain: GAGVSQSPSNKVTEKGKDVELRCDPISGHTALYWYRQSLGQGLEFLIYFQGNSAPDKSGLPSDRFSAERTGGSVSTLTIQRTQQEDSAVYLCASSFISGGESVPQYFGPGTRLTVL.

This clonotype occurred many times. The V and J genes are TRBV7-9 and TRBJ1-3; D gene ambiguous. Trimming removed 1 base at V and 4 bases at J, with 8 bases between. The CDR3 has 14 amino acids. Germline CDR1 and CDR2: SEHNR and FQNEAQ (reference sequence). The CDR3 here is CASSLGVSGNTIYF. Written as DNA, the CDR3 is TGTGCCAGCAGCTTAGGGGTTTCGGGAAACACCATATATTTT.

A remark on this clonotype: One end of the junction varies from germline; a read error may be responsible. The V and J genes are TRBV20-1 and TRBJ2-2, with 15 bases identical to TRBD2. CDR1 and CDR2 from the germline V gene are DFQATT and SNEGSKA (reference sequence). The CDR3 totals 17 residues. The CDR3 region has the DNA TGCAGTGCTCGAGGGGGACTAGCGGGGGGAGTCACCGGGGAGCTGATTTTT. It encodes CSARGGLAGGVTGELIF.